This TCR beta chain was observed in a study of T cells in Graves' hyperthyroidism and ophthalmopathy. Study outcomes and limitations: Expanded thyroid clonotypes (above 0.001) were mostly also found in blood.

This clonotype has a handful of counts. Its antigen is currently unknown. RNA transcripts were the template for amplifying TCR beta CDR3 regions. TCR CDR3 underwent first-round RT-PCR with the HTBI primer set. TCRdb analysed the multiplex PCR reads with MiXCR anew, one entry per CDR3 protein. The table has approximately 320,000 distinct CDR3 sequences, about 15% seen once. The sequence was collected from a man younger than 40 with Graves' hyperthyroidism. The source material was blood.

The CDR3 sequence is CASSPGLDNQPQHF. The CDR3 nucleotides read TGTGCCAGCAGTCCCGGACTGGACAATCAGCCCCAGCATTTT. The chain combines TRBV27 with TRBJ1-5; no definite D call. Trimming removed 5 bases from V and 3 bases from J, with 11 bases in between. The CDR3 has 14 residues. CDR1 is MNHEY, CDR2 SMNVEV, per germline (reference sequence).